The sequence of this TCR beta chain was determined in a study of T cells in Graves' hyperthyroidism and ophthalmopathy. At the level of the study: At initial diagnosis, before any treatment had begun, peripheral blood was obtained.

This CDR3 has 14 residues. With V trimmed by 9 bases and J by 0 bases, 4 bases remained unmatched. Germline CDR1 and CDR2: MGHDK and SYGVNS. Amplified TCR beta CDR3 regions came from RNA transcripts. Using the HTBI primer set, a first-round RT-PCR was run on the TCR CDR3. TCRdb fed the multiplex PCR reads into MiXCR, producing one record per CDR3 protein. The sample records around 420,000 distinct CDR3 sequences, more than 15% being singletons. Patients counted as stable if ophthalmopathy did not develop within 18 months. The hyperthyroidism patients had all been newly diagnosed, and their disease duration was under 2 months. Their ages ranged from 18 to 65 years. Lactation, pregnancy, other autoimmune disease or uncontrolled infection led to exclusion of patients.

This chain uses TRBV25-1 with TRBJ2-2; TRBD2 aligns across 7 bases. This clonotype originated in a woman in her late teens or twenties with Graves' hyperthyroidism. The specimen sequenced was blood. The CDR3 loop is CASAGLPNTGELFF. The CDR3, as DNA: TGTGCCAGTGCGGGACTACCGAACACCGGGGAGCTGTTTTTT.